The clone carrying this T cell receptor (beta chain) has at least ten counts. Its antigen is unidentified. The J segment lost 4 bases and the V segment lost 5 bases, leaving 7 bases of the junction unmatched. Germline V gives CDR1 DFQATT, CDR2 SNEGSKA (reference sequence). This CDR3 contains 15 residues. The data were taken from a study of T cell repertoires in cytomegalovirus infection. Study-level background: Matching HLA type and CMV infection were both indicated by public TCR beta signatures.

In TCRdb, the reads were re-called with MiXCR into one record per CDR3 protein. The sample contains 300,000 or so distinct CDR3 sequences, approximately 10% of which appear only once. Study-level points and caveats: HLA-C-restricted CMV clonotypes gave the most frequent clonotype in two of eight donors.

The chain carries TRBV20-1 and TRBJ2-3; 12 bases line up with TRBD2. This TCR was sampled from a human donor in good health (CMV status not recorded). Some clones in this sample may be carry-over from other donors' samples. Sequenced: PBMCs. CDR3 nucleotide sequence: TGCAGTGCTTACCCTAGCGGGGGGGGGTCAGATACGCAGTATTTT. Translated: CSAYPSGGGSDTQYF.